The sequence of this TCR beta chain was determined in a study of identical twins. Study findings and constraints: Models underpredicted monozygotic twin sharing of out-of-frame TCR alpha.

The CDR3 covers 16 residues. Germline assignment: CDR1 DFQATT and CDR2 SNEGSKA (reference sequence). The ends lost 6 bases at V and 1 base at J; junction bases unmatched: 11. Template switching added a universal primer site, and cDNA bore unique molecular identifiers. From the 5' RACE reads, TCRdb called clonotypes with MiXCR, one entry per CDR3 protein. Counted here are around 530,000 distinct CDR3 sequences, approximately 16% occurring once; the ten biggest clones make up 0.44%. With regard to this clonotype: The target antigen is unknown.

These data are also associated with another study on yellow fever vaccine responses in identical twins.

The genes are TRBV20-1 and TRBJ2-4, with 8 bases identical to TRBD2. This receptor was obtained from a woman younger than 35 in good health. Input material: CD4+ T cells sorted from blood. The CDR3 region is CSAPLGGGLAKNIQYF. CDR3 DNA: TGCAGTGCCCCACTAGGCGGGGGGCTCGCCAAAAACATTCAGTACTTC.